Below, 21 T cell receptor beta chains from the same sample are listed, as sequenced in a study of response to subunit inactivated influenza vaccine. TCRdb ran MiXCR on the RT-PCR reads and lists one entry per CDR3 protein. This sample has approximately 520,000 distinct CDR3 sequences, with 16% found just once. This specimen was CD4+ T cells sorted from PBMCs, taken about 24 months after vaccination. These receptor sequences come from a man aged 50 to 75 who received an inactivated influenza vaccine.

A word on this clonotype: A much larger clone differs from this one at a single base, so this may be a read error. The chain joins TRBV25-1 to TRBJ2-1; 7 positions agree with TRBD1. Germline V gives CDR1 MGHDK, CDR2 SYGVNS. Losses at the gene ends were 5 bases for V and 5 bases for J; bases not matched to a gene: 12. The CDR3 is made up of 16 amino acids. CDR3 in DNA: TGTGCCAGCAGTCAGAGACAGGGCATCGTGCACAATGAGCAGTTCTTC. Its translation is CASSQRQGIVHNEQFF.

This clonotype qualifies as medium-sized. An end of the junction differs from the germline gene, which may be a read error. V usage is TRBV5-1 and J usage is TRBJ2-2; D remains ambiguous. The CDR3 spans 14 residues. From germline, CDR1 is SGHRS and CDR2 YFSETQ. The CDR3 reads CASSLGSNTGELFF. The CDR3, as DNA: TGTGCCAGCAGCTTAGGCTCCAACACCGGGGAGCTGTTTTTT.

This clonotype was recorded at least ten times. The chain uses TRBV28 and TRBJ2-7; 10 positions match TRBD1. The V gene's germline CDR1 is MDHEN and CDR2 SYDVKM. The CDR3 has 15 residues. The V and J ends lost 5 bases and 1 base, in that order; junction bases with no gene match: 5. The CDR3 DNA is TGTGCCAGCAGTCGCCAGGGACAGGGGTCCTACGAGCAGTACTTC. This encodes CASSRQGQGSYEQYF.

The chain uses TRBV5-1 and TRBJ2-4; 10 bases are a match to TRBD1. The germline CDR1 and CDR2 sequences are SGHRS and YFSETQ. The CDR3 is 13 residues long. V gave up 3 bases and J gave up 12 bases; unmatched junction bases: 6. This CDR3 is CASSSRDRGHQYF. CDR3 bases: TGCGCCAGCAGCTCCCGGGACAGGGGCCATCAGTACTTC.

The CDR3, as DNA: TGTGCCAGCATCAGGCAGGGAAAGACAGATACGCAGTATTTT. Protein sequence: CASIRQGKTDTQYF. V gene TRBV6-2 or TRBV6-3 combines with J gene TRBJ2-3; TRBD1 is a possible D gene (5 bases). There are 14 residues in the CDR3. CDR1 MNHEY and CDR2 SVGEGT come from the germline V gene. Trimming cost V 7 bases and J 3 bases, with 14 bases left between them.

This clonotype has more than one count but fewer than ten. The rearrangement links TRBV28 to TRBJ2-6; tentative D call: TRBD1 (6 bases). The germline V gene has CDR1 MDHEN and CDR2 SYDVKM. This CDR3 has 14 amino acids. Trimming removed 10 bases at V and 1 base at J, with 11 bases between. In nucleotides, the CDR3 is TGTGCCACCGCGACAGGTTCTGGGGCCAACGTCCTGACTTTC. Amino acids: CATATGSGANVLTF.

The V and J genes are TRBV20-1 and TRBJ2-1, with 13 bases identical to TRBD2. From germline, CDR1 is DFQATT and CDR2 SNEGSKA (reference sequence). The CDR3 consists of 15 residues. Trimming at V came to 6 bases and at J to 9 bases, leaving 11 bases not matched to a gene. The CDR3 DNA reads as TGCAGTGCGCCCCGGCCACTAGCGGGGGGGATTGAGCAGTTCTTC. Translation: CSAPRPLAGGIEQFF.

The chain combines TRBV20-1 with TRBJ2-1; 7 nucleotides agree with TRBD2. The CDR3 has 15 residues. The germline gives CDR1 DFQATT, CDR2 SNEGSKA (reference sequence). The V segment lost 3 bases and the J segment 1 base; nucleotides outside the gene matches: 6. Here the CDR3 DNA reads TGCAGTGCTAGGGTAGCGGGCCCTTCCTACAATGAGCAGTTCTTC. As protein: CSARVAGPSYNEQFF.

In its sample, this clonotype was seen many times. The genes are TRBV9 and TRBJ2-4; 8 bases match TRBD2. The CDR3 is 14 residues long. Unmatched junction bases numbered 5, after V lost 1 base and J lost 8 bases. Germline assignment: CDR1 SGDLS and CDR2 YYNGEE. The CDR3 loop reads CASSVSGLGDIQYF. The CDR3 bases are TGTGCCAGCAGCGTATCGGGACTAGGGGACATTCAGTACTTC. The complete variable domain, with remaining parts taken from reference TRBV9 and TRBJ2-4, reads DSGVTQTPKHLITATGQRVTLRCSPRSGDLSVYWYQQSLDQGLQFLIQYYNGEERAKGNILERFSAQQFPDLHSELNLSSLELGDSALYFCASSVSGLGDIQYFGAGTRLSVL.

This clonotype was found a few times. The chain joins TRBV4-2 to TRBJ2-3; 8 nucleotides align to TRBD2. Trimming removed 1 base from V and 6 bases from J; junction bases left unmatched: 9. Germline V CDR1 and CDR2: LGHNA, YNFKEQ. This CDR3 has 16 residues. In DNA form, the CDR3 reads TGTGCCAGCAGCCAAGCGGGAGGGCCATCAATTGATACGCAGTATTTT. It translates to CASSQAGGPSIDTQYF.

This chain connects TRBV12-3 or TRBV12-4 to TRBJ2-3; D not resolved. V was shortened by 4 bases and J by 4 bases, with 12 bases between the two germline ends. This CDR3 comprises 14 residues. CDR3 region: CASSWSPGPDTQYF. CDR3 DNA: TGTGCCAGCAGTTGGTCTCCTGGGCCAGATACGCAGTATTTT.

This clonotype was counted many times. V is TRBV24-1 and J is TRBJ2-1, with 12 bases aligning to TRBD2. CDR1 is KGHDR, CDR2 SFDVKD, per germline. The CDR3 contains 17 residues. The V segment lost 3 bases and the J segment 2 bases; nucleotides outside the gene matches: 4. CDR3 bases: TGTGCCACCAGTGATCCGACTAGCGGGGGAACCTACAATGAGCAGTTCTTC. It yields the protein CATSDPTSGGTYNEQFF.

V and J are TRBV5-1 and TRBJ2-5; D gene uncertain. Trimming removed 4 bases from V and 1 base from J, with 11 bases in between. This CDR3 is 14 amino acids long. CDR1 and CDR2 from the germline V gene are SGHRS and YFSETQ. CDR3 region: CASSTRRPQETQYF. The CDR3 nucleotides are TGCGCCAGCAGCACTCGGAGACCCCAAGAGACCCAGTACTTC.

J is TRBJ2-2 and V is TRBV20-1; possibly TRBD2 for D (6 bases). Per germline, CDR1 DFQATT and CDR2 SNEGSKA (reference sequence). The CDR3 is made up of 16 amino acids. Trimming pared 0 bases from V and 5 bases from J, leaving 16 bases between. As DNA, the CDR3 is TGCAGTGCTAGAGATCTTCGGGAGCAGGTTACCGGGGAGCTGTTTTTT. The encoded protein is CSARDLREQVTGELFF.

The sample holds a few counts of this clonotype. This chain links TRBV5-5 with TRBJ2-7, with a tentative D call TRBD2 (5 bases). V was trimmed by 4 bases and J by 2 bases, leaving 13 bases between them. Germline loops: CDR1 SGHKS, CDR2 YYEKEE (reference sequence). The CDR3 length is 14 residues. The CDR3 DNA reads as TGTGCCAGCAGCCCTGGGAGTACCCCCTACGAGCAGTACTTC. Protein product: CASSPGSTPYEQYF.

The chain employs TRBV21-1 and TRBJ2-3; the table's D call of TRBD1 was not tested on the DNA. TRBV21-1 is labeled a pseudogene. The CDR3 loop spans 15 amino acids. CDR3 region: CASISGGPRPDTQYF. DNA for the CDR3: TGTGCCAGCATATCTGGGGGGCCCCGCCCAGATACGCAGTATTTT.

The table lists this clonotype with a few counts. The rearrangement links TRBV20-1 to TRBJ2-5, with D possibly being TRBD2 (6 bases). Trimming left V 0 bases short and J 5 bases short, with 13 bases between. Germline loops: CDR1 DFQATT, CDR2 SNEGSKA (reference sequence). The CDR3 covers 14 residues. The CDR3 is CSAREGGLGETQYF. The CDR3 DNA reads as TGCAGTGCTAGAGAGGGGGGTTTAGGGGAGACCCAGTACTTC.

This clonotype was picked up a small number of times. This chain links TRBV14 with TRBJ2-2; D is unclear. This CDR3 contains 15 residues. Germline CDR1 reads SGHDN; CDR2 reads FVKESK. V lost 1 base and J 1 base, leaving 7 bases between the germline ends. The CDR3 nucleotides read TGTGCCAGCAGCCAAGTACGGTTGAACACCGGGGAGCTGTTTTTT. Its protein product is CASSQVRLNTGELFF.

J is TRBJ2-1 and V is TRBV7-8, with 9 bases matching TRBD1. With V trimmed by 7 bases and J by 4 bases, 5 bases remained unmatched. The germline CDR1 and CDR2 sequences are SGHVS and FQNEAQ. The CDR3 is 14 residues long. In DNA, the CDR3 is TGTGCCAGCAACAGGGGGCCGTCTTACAATGAGCAGTTCTTC. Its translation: CASNRGPSYNEQFF.

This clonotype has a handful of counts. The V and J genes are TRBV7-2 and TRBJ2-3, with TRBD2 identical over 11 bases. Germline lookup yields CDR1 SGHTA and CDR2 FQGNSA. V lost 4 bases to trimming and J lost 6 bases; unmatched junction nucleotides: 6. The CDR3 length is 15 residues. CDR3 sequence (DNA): TGTGCCAGCAGCTCACTAGCGGGGGTCGCGGATACGCAGTATTTT. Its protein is CASSSLAGVADTQYF.

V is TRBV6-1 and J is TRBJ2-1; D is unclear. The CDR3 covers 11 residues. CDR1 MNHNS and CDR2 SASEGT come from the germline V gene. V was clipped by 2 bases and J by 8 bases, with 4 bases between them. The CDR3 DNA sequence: TGTGCCAGCAGTGAACTGTATGAGCAGTTCTTC. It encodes CASSELYEQFF.